The following is a TCR beta chain sequence with its context. The record originates from a study of beta chain features in type 1 diabetes. Sequencing targeted expressed TCRB transcripts, as all isolated RNA had been reverse transcribed. Naive, central memory and regulatory T cell samples came to a mean of approximately 4 million reads. The data were produced by immunoSEQ multiplex PCR, yet TCRdb's version contains in-frame clones alone and is incomplete. The sample carries about 130,000 clones, about a tenth recorded once. Sequencing was carried out using central memory CD4+ T cells from blood. The sequence was obtained from a man aged 18 to 30 in good health.

This chain's CDR3 is CASRLNPGDNSPLHF. DNA for the CDR3: TGTGCCAGCAGATTAAACCCGGGAGACAATTCACCCCTCCACTTT. The V and J genes are TRBV11-2 and TRBJ1-6, with D uncertain. Germline CDR1 is SGHAT and CDR2 is FQNNGV. This CDR3 has 15 amino acids. The V end lost 6 bases, the J end lost 7 bases, and 16 bases lay between the germline ends.